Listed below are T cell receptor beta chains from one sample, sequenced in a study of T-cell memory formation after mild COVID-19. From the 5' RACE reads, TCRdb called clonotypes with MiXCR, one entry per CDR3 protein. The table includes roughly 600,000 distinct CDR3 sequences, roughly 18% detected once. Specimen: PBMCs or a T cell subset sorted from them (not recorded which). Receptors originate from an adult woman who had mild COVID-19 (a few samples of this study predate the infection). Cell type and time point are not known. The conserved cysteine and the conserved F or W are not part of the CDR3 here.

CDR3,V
ASSPDPTGGTEAF,TRBV27
ASSLAGEVAGEQF,TRBV6-2/TRBV6-3
ATSDLPGDEQF,TRBV24-1
ASSGRASTLYEQY,TRBV25-1
ASSFRLAGSTDTQY,TRBV7-9
ASSFDRAKPGANVLT,TRBV12-3/TRBV12-4
ASSLDFTRMNTEAF,TRBV7-9
ASIPLSGGQETQY,TRBV6-1
AISELDLSGEAF,TRBV10-3
ASSYDRGREKLF,TRBV6-5
SASRGNYGYT,TRBV20-1
ASRQGPYQETQY,TRBV6-2/TRBV6-3
SVGGRTEAQY,TRBV29-1
ASSRGTDNEQF,TRBV7-6
ASSLGRGAYDEQF,TRBV11-3
ASSLRRDRGGYT,TRBV7-3
ASSPLAGAYEQY,TRBV18
ASSLRSTSGGAPTDTQY,TRBV6-6
ASSTLAYEQY,TRBV6-2/TRBV6-3
ASSSGEQGSYYGYT,TRBV13
ASSGVEADQETQY,TRBV6-2/TRBV6-3
ASSWGDEQF,TRBV5-1
ASSIQAASGNTIY,TRBV6-5
ASSVRDFHSSTDTQY,TRBV9
SAMAPLAGARDTQY,TRBV20-1
ASSKQAVGTEAF,TRBV7-9
ASSQWVTDTQY,TRBV7-2
ASSYQETQY,TRBV27
SARRRGGTEAF,TRBV20-1
SALGDNTAEAF,TRBV29-1
AVRQGYSPLH,TRBV3-1
ASSPRLAGVVETQY,TRBV7-9
ASSETSGGRLEQY,TRBV6-1
ASSFFGPEAF,TRBV5-8
ASSYYSRGSNYGYT,TRBV6-5
ARGRQGACSNQPQH,TRBV12-3/TRBV12-4
SVAQFYTGELF,TRBV29-1
ASSPRGGGTEAF,TRBV7-9
ASSLSNLGYEQY,TRBV12-3/TRBV12-4
ASSVLGKSNEQY,TRBV9